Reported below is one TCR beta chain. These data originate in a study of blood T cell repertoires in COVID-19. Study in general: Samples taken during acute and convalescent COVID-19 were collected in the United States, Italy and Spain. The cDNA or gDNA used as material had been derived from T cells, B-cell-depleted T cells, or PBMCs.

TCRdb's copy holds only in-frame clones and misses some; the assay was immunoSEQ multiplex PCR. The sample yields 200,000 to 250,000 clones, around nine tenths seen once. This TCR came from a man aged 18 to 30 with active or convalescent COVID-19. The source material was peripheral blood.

This CDR3 reads CASSQAASDYNEQFF. For the CDR3, the DNA is TGCGCCAGCAGCCAAGCGGCTAGCGACTACAATGAGCAGTTCTTC. The V call is TRBV4-3, the J call TRBJ2-1; D perhaps matches TRBD2 (6 bases). Germline CDR1 is LGHNA and CDR2 is YSLEER. The CDR3 runs 15 residues. V lost 1 base to trimming and J lost 3 bases, with 10 bases between them.